This TCR beta chain was sequenced in a study of T cell clones after liver transplantation. Study context: TCRbeta sequencing after a pre-transplant mixed lymphocyte reaction identified graft-donor-reactive clones, later tracked in post-transplant blood.

As for this clone: Its antigen remains unidentified.

Germline loops: CDR1 SGHDT, CDR2 YYEEEE. This CDR3 contains 15 residues. Trimming stripped 5 bases from V and 4 bases from J, with 16 bases between. Findings and caveats of the study: Post-transplant, graft-donor-reactive CD4 TCRbeta sequences in blood dropped significantly in most of the 8 subjects.

The method was immunoSEQ multiplex PCR; TCRdb's version includes in-frame clones alone and lacks a portion of them. The profile shows about 80,000 clones, 70% to 85% of them singletons. The chain has TRBV5-6 and TRBJ1-5, with D possibly matching TRBD1 (6 bases). This receptor was identified in a human patient who received a liver transplant. The T cells may come from the graft donor. The sample in question was CD4+ T cells from blood, obtained around 42 months after liver transplant. CDR3 sequence reads: CASSTLGQQNQPQHF. The CDR3 region has the DNA TGTGCCAGCAGTACCTTAGGACAGCAAAATCAGCCCCAGCATTTT.